The clone carrying this TCR beta chain was found many times. Trimming left V 5 bases short and J 3 bases short, with 17 bases between. Germline-derived CDR1 and CDR2 are DFQATT and SNEGSKA (reference sequence). There are 14 residues in the CDR3. The data derive from a study of Graves' ophthalmopathy and Graves' hyperthyroidism. Study information: Peripheral blood collection took place at initial diagnosis, before any treatment.

Beta-chain TCR CDR3 regions were amplified from RNA transcripts. The library came from an HTBI-primed first-round RT-PCR and a second-round multiplex PCR. TCRdb re-analysed the multiplex PCR reads in MiXCR, keeping a single row per CDR3 protein. The repertoire holds approximately 330,000 distinct CDR3 sequences, with about 17% as singletons. The chain employs TRBV20-1 and TRBJ2-7, with D possibly called TRBD1 or TRBD2 (5 bases each). The clonotype originates from an adult man with Graves' ophthalmopathy. Input material: peripheral blood. The CDR3 DNA reads TGCAGTGCTCGGCGCCGGGACCAAAACTACGAGCAGTACTTC. Residues: CSARRRDQNYEQYF.